This entry lists 31 T cell receptor beta chains sequenced from one sample in a study of vaccination effects on CD4 cells after COVID-19. The ViraFEST assay expanded antigen-specific CD4+ T cells with viral peptide pools before sequencing. Having been cultured for 10 days, the cells underwent CD4+ T cell isolation. A PCR test confirmed that the person had SARS-CoV-2 infection between March and December 2020. The table came from immunoSEQ multiplex PCR; TCRdb's copy has only in-frame clones and leaves some out. The table lists roughly 73,000 clones, 60% to 75% of them singletons. These receptors' targets are unknown. Sequenced material: CD4+ T cells from PBMCs cultured with HIV peptides, taken before COVID-19 vaccination. The subset denotes: HIV-1 Nef peptide pool negative control/reference culture. The receptors derive from a human donor who had a prior SARS-CoV-2 infection.

The chain recombines TRBV11-2 with TRBJ1-6, with 8 bases identical to TRBD1. CDR1 SGHAT and CDR2 FQNNGV come from the germline V gene. The CDR3 totals 17 residues. Trimming cost V 4 bases and J 6 bases; bases outside gene matches: 11. CDR3 residues: CASSSRTGITGNSPLHF. The CDR3 DNA reads TGTGCCAGCAGCTCTAGGACAGGGATCACGGGTAATTCACCCCTCCACTTT.

The rearrangement links TRBV5-1 to TRBJ2-6; D unresolved. CDR3 length: 21 amino acids. Between the trimmed V and J ends, which lost 2 bases and 0 bases, there was a span of 24 bases. The V gene's germline CDR1 is SGHRS and CDR2 YFSETQ. In DNA form, the CDR3 reads TGCGCCAGCAGCTTCATGGTAAGGGAATCCCCCCCAAGCTCTGGGGCCAACGTCCTGACTTTC. The encoded protein is CASSFMVRESPPSSGANVLTF. The whole variable domain, filled in from reference TRBV5-1 and TRBJ2-6, reads KAGVTQTPRYLIKTRGQQVTLSCSPISGHRSVSWYQQTPGQGLQFLFEYFSETQRNKGNFPGRFSGRQFSNSRSEMNVSTLELGDSALYLCASSFMVRESPPSSGANVLTFGAGSRLTVL.

This clone has a single count. The chain carries TRBV3-1 (or the pseudogene TRBV3-2) and TRBJ2-2; no definite D call. This CDR3 is 13 amino acids long. Germline V gene lookup returns CDR1 LGHDT and CDR2 YNNKEL (reference sequence). Trimming stripped 0 bases from V and 8 bases from J, with 7 bases between. CDR3 loop: CASSQDMRGELFF. In DNA form, the CDR3 reads TGTGCCAGCAGCCAAGATATGCGGGGGGAGCTGTTTTTT.

This chain links TRBV9 with TRBJ1-6, with D unresolved. Germline values: CDR1 SGDLS, CDR2 YYNGEE. The CDR3 consists of 14 residues. V shed 4 bases and J shed 10 bases, with 15 bases lying between them. The CDR3 region is CASSLPAEGSPLHF. CDR3 in DNA: TGTGCCAGCAGCCTTCCGGCAGAAGGATCACCCCTCCACTTT.

The V and J genes are TRBV5-1 and TRBJ1-2; TRBD1 is a possible D gene (6 bases). CDR3 length: 17 residues. CDR1 is SGHRS and CDR2 is YFSETQ in the germline V gene. Trimming stripped 6 bases from V and 4 bases from J, with 25 bases between. The CDR3 nucleotides read TGCGCCAGCACCCGTGGGGCGACTTCAGGGGAGAGCTATGGCTACACCTTC. Amino acids: CASTRGATSGESYGYTF.

This clone appeared a single time. V gene TRBV24-1 combines with J gene TRBJ2-2, with a tentative D call TRBD2 (6 bases). Germline V lookup: CDR1 KGHDR, CDR2 SFDVKD. Trimming cost V 3 bases and J 3 bases, with 10 bases left between them. The CDR3 consists of 15 residues. CDR3 sequence reads: CATSDPGLDTGELFF. CDR3 sequence (DNA): TGTGCCACCAGTGATCCGGGACTCGACACCGGGGAGCTGTTTTTT.

The chain uses TRBV5-4 and TRBJ1-3; 7 nucleotides match TRBD1. The CDR3 is made up of 18 amino acids. Trimming at V came to 4 bases and at J to 1 base, leaving 14 bases not matched to a gene. Germline CDR1 and CDR2: SGHNT and YYREEE (reference sequence). The CDR3 protein is CASSPISGTEKSGNTIYF. The CDR3 DNA is TGTGCCAGCAGCCCGATCTCCGGGACAGAGAAATCTGGAAACACCATATATTTT.

The chain carries TRBV30 and TRBJ2-5, with a possible D match to TRBD2 (5 bases). Germline CDR1 reads GTSNPN; CDR2 reads SVGIG (reference sequence). The CDR3 totals 14 residues. V dropped 1 base and J dropped 2 bases, with 11 bases sitting between them. In DNA, the CDR3 is TGTGCCTGGAGTGAGGGCGGGTCACAAGAGACCCAGTACTTC. It yields the protein CAWSEGGSQETQYF.

In this sample, this clone turned up a few times. This chain uses TRBV21-1 with TRBJ2-1; the D call of TRBD2 is as the table states it, not checked on the DNA. TRBV21-1 is a pseudogene segment. This CDR3 region has 15 residues. CDR3 loop: CASSASGRAYNEQFF. CDR3 sequence (DNA): TGTGCCAGCAGCGCGAGCGGGAGGGCCTACAATGAGCAGTTCTTC.

The chain employs TRBV20-1 and TRBJ1-4; D is unclear. The ends were cut back, 3 bases at V and 5 bases at J, with 10 bases in the middle. The CDR3 consists of 13 residues. CDR1 and CDR2 (germline): DFQATT, SNEGSKA (reference sequence). The DNA of the CDR3 is TGCAGTGCTAGTAGTTCCCTAAATGAAAAACTGTTTTTT. Its translation is CSASSSLNEKLFF.

This chain uses TRBV11-2 with TRBJ1-1; maybe TRBD1 (6 bases). The CDR3 has 15 amino acids. Germline V gives CDR1 SGHAT, CDR2 FQNNGV. V was pared by 2 bases and J by 9 bases, with 19 bases between. This CDR3 reads CASSLLPPDRDKAFF. The CDR3, as DNA: TGTGCCAGCAGCTTATTGCCTCCCGATCGGGACAAAGCTTTCTTT. Based on the CDR3 plus reference TRBV11-2 and TRBJ1-1, the full variable domain is EAGVAQSPRYKIIEKRQSVAFWCNPISGHATLYWYQQILGQGPKLLIQFQNNGVVDDSQLPKDRFSAERLKGVDSTLKIQPAKLEDSAVYLCASSLLPPDRDKAFFGQGTRLTVV.

This clone was counted only a few times. The chain is built from TRBV18 and TRBJ1-4, with unresolved D. The germline CDR1 and CDR2 sequences are KGHSH and LQKENI. V dropped 0 bases and J dropped 12 bases, with 17 bases sitting between them. This CDR3 is 15 amino acids long. The CDR3 protein is CASSPPSTAYGELFF. The CDR3 DNA follows: TGTGCCAGCTCACCACCGAGTACAGCGTATGGGGAACTGTTTTTT. Complete variable domain (other parts from reference TRBV18 and TRBJ1-4): NAGVMQNPRHLVRRRGQEARLRCSPMKGHSHVYWYRQLPEEGLKFMVYLQKENIIDESGMPKERFSAEFPKEGPSILRIQQVVRGDSAAYFCASSPPSTAYGELFFGSGTQLSVL.

In its sample, this clone was seen a few times. The chain couples TRBV4-2 to TRBJ1-2, with 7 bases aligning to TRBD1. The CDR3 consists of 16 residues. CDR1 and CDR2 from the germline V gene are LGHNA and YNFKEQ. The V and J ends lost 1 base and 1 base, in that order; junction bases with no gene match: 6. CDR3 in amino acids: CASSQVGTADNYGYTF. In nucleotides, the CDR3 is TGTGCCAGCAGCCAAGTTGGGACAGCTGATAACTATGGCTACACCTTC.

The chain combines TRBV7-6 with TRBJ2-5; D call uncertain. V was cut by 4 bases and J by 5 bases, with 5 bases left in between. This CDR3 comprises 11 residues. Germline CDR1 is SGHVS and CDR2 is FNYEAQ. The CDR3 DNA reads as TGTGCCAGCAGCTGGGATGAGACCCAGTACTTC. Translation: CASSWDETQYF.

V is TRBV7-3 and J is TRBJ1-1, with TRBD1 matching over 10 bases. The CDR3 covers 13 residues. The V and J ends lost 5 bases and 9 bases, in that order; junction bases with no gene match: 6. CDR1 SGHTA and CDR2 FQGTGA come from the germline V gene. The CDR3 DNA follows: TGTGCCAGCAGCCCCTGGACAGGGGGGAAAGCTTTCTTT. Protein sequence: CASSPWTGGKAFF.

The chain recombines TRBV6-6 with TRBJ2-3, with D perhaps TRBD2 (5 bases). V lost 2 bases, J lost 2 bases, and 11 bases lay in between. CDR1 and CDR2 (germline): MNHNY, SVGAGI (reference sequence). The CDR3 extends over 15 amino acids. The DNA for the CDR3 is TGTGCCAGCAGTTACCGGGCAGACTACACAGATACGCAGTATTTT. It specifies CASSYRADYTDTQYF.

This clone was seen a single time. V and J are TRBV9 and TRBJ2-2; D is possibly TRBD2 (6 bases). Germline V CDR1 and CDR2: SGDLS, YYNGEE. V dropped 0 bases and J dropped 6 bases, with 9 bases sitting between them. The CDR3 totals 14 residues. CDR3 in amino acids: CASSVGGTSGELFF. The DNA for the CDR3 is TGTGCCAGCAGCGTAGGCGGGACTTCCGGGGAGCTGTTTTTT.

The genes are TRBV6-5 and TRBJ2-2, with 7 nucleotides matching TRBD2. The CDR3 length is 13 residues. Unmatched junction bases numbered 5, after V lost 6 bases and J lost 7 bases. The germline V gene has CDR1 MNHEY and CDR2 SVGAGI. The CDR3 region has the DNA TGTGCCAGCAGGGATACTAGCGACGGGGAGCTGTTTTTT. Translation: CASRDTSDGELFF.

The chain combines TRBV7-2 with TRBJ1-1; possible D gene TRBD1, 5 bases. From germline, CDR1 is SGHTA and CDR2 FQGNSA. The V end lost 5 bases, the J end lost 1 base, and 17 bases lay between the germline ends. The CDR3 spans 16 residues. The CDR3 reads CASSLGEASSNTEAFF. As DNA, the CDR3 is TGTGCCAGCAGCCTAGGGGAGGCAAGCTCGAACACTGAAGCTTTCTTT. Full variable domain (missing parts from reference TRBV7-2 and TRBJ1-1): GAGVSQSPSNKVTEKGKDVELRCDPISGHTALYWYRQSLGQGLEFLIYFQGNSAPDKSGLPSDRFSAERTGGSVSTLTIQRTQQEDSAVYLCASSLGEASSNTEAFFGQGTRLTVV.

The chain carries TRBV4-3 and TRBJ1-6; a possible D gene is TRBD1 (5 bases). CDR3 length equals 16 residues. The germline V and J ends were trimmed by 3 bases and 4 bases, with 13 bases remaining between them. The germline V gene encodes CDR1 LGHNA and CDR2 YSLEER. CDR3 in amino acids: CASSQRGPGYNSPLHF. DNA of the CDR3: TGCGCCAGCAGCCAGCGGGGACCAGGTTATAATTCACCCCTCCACTTT.

The chain couples TRBV6-5 to TRBJ1-2; tentative D call: TRBD1 (6 bases). The CDR3 has 14 residues. The ends were cut back, 6 bases at V and 7 bases at J, with 18 bases in the middle. Germline V gene lookup returns CDR1 MNHEY and CDR2 SVGAGI. The CDR3 loop reads CASRPAGGWGGYTF. The CDR3 nucleotides are TGTGCCAGCAGACCCGCGGGGGGCTGGGGTGGCTACACCTTC.

This clone was counted only a few times. This chain links TRBV6-1 with TRBJ2-1; possible D gene TRBD2, 5 bases. The germline gives CDR1 MNHNS, CDR2 SASEGT. CDR3 length equals 16 residues. The germline V and J ends were trimmed by 4 bases and 0 bases, with 13 bases remaining between them. CDR3 sequence reads: CASSGFTGSSYNEQFF. In DNA, the CDR3 is TGTGCCAGCAGTGGTTTCACGGGAAGCTCCTACAATGAGCAGTTCTTC.

This clone was observed a few times. This chain connects TRBV5-4 to TRBJ2-2, with TRBD2 matching 8 bases. In germline, CDR1 is SGHNT, CDR2 YYREEE (reference sequence). V shed 2 bases and J 4 bases; nucleotides not matched to a gene: 7. The CDR3 runs 16 residues. The DNA for the CDR3 is TGTGCCAGCAGCTTTCGAACTAGCGGCCCCACCGGGGAGCTGTTTTTT. The encoded protein is CASSFRTSGPTGELFF. Full variable domain (missing parts from reference TRBV5-4 and TRBJ2-2): ETGVTQSPTHLIKTRGQQVTLRCSSQSGHNTVSWYQQALGQGPQFIFQYYREEENGRGNFPPRFSGLQFPNYSSELNVNALELDDSALYLCASSFRTSGPTGELFFGEGSRLTVL.

The chain joins TRBV7-9 to TRBJ1-3, with D unresolved. The CDR3 contains 15 residues. Germline loops: CDR1 SEHNR, CDR2 FQNEAQ (reference sequence). Deletions cut 5 bases from V and 0 bases from J, with 11 bases between. The CDR3 region has the DNA TGTGCCAGCAGCCCCCGGAGGATCTCTGGAAACACCATATATTTT. This gives the protein CASSPRRISGNTIYF. The full variable domain, its missing parts supplied by reference TRBV7-9 and TRBJ1-3, is DTGVSQNPRHKITKRGQNVTFRCDPISEHNRLYWYRQTLGQGPEFLTYFQNEAQLEKSRLLSDRFSAERPKGSFSTLEIQRTEQGDSAMYLCASSPRRISGNTIYFGEGSWLTVV.

The chain uses TRBV18 and TRBJ1-1; TRBD1 might be the D (6 bases). The ends were cut back, 6 bases at V and 3 bases at J, with 11 bases in the middle. The CDR3 totals 13 residues. Per germline, CDR1 KGHSH and CDR2 LQKENI. CDR3 bases: TGTGCCAGCTCCGGGGGCTCAGACACTGAAGCTTTCTTT. Amino acids: CASSGGSDTEAFF.

The J gene is TRBJ2-5, the V gene TRBV2; TRBD2 aligns across 10 bases. CDR1 and CDR2 (germline): SNHLY, FYNNEI. The ends lost 9 bases at V and 7 bases at J; junction bases unmatched: 14. The CDR3 contains 15 residues. The CDR3 DNA follows: TGTGCCAGTCAAGGGTCTAGCGGGGGTCAGGGGACCCAGTACTTC. Protein product: CASQGSSGGQGTQYF.

The genes are TRBV5-1 and TRBJ2-2, with D perhaps being TRBD1 or TRBD2 (5 bases each). Trimming shortened V by 5 bases and J by 0 bases, and 11 bases separated the two germline ends. The CDR3 contains 15 residues. Germline V lookup: CDR1 SGHRS, CDR2 YFSETQ. CDR3 in DNA: TGCGCCAGCAGACTAGGACAAGCGAACACCGGGGAGCTGTTTTTT. This codes for CASRLGQANTGELFF.

CDR3 region: CAWSVQGLEKLFF. The CDR3 DNA sequence: TGTGCCTGGAGTGTACAAGGGTTAGAAAAACTGTTTTTT. This sequence joins TRBV30 and TRBJ1-4; D gene unclear. CDR3 length: 13 residues. From germline, CDR1 is GTSNPN and CDR2 SVGIG (reference sequence). Trimming left V 0 bases short and J 8 bases short, with 10 bases between. Variable domain in full (rest from reference TRBV30 and TRBJ1-4): SQTIHQWPATLVQPVGSPLSLECTVEGTSNPNLYWYRQAAGRGLQLLFYSVGIGQISSEVPQNLSASRPQDRQFILSSKKLLLSDSGFYLCAWSVQGLEKLFFGSGTQLSVL.

This clone was recorded only once. The chain carries TRBV6-5 and TRBJ1-3; D ambiguous. The V end lost 5 bases, the J end lost 9 bases, and 14 bases lay between the germline ends. Germline CDR1 reads MNHEY; CDR2 reads SVGAGI. The CDR3 contains 13 residues. The CDR3 protein is CASSTIVSGTIYF. Written as DNA, the CDR3 is TGTGCCAGCAGTACCATTGTCTCCGGCACCATATATTTT.

The V gene is TRBV11-2, the J gene TRBJ2-3; unclear D gene. Trimming took 5 bases from V and 4 from J, leaving 25 bases between them. This CDR3 has 18 amino acids. Germline V gives CDR1 SGHAT, CDR2 FQNNGV. The DNA for the CDR3 is TGTGCCAGCAGCCCTAAATCCCCGTTGGGGTATCGGGCAGATACGCAGTATTTT. Translating it yields CASSPKSPLGYRADTQYF.

The V gene is TRBV2, the J gene TRBJ1-4; D is possibly TRBD1 (6 bases). The CDR3 spans 14 residues. Trimming stripped 7 bases from V and 1 base from J, with 10 bases between. The V gene's germline CDR1 is SNHLY and CDR2 FYNNEI. As DNA, the CDR3 is TGTGCCAGCAATAACAGGGTAACTAATGAAAAACTGTTTTTT. Protein product: CASNNRVTNEKLFF. Supplemented by reference TRBV2 and TRBJ1-4, the full variable domain reads EPEVTQTPSHQVTQMGQEVILRCVPISNHLYFYWYRQILGQKVEFLVSFYNNEISEKSEIFDDQFSVERPDGSNFTLKIRSTKLEDSAMYFCASNNRVTNEKLFFGSGTQLSVL.